The TCR beta chain described here comes from a study of blood T cell repertoires in COVID-19. About the study: Spain, Italy and the United States supplied samples that represented acute and convalescent COVID-19. PBMCs, B-cell-depleted T cells, or T cells were the source of the cDNA or gDNA that made up the material.

Under the authors' procedure: Estimation of nucleated cell counts relied on the amplification of reference gene primers. Method: immunoSEQ multiplex PCR; TCRdb's copy keeps in-frame clones and lacks some. V and J calls plus clone size are reproduced from that table; the DNA served to infer D and trimming. Seen here are more than 150,000 clones, roughly 84% observed once, and the top ten hold 14%. This clone was recorded only once. Within the sample, other DNA sequences also encode this same CDR3. V was shortened by 0 bases and J by 7 bases, with 8 bases between the two germline ends. Germline lookup yields CDR1 SGDLS and CDR2 YYNGEE. The CDR3 covers 13 residues.

Sequencing input: peripheral blood. This receptor was obtained from a man aged 18 to 30 with active or convalescent COVID-19. This sequence joins TRBV9 and TRBJ2-1; no clear D gene. The CDR3, as DNA: TGTGCCAGCAGCGTAGGTCTGAGGAATGAGCAGTTCTTC. This translates into CASSVGLRNEQFF.